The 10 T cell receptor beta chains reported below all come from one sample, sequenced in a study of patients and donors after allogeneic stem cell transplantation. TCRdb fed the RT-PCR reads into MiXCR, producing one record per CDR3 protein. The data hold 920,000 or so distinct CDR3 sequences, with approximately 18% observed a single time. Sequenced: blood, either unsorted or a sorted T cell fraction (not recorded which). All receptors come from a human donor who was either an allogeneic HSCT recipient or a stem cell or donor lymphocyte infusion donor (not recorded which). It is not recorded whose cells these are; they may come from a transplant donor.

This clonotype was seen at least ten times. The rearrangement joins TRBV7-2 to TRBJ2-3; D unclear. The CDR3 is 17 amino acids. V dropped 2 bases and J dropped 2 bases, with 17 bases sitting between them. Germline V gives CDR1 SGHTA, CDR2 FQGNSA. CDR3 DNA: TGTGCCAGCAGCTTACGCTTTCCGGAATTCATCACAGATACGCAGTATTTT. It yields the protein CASSLRFPEFITDTQYF.

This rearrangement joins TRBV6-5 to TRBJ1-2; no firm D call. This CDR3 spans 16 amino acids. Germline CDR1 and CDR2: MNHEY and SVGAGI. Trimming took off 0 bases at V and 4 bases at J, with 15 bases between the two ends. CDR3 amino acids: CASSYSAVRNSYGYTF. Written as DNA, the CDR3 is TGTGCCAGCAGTTACTCTGCAGTCAGGAATAGCTATGGCTACACCTTC.

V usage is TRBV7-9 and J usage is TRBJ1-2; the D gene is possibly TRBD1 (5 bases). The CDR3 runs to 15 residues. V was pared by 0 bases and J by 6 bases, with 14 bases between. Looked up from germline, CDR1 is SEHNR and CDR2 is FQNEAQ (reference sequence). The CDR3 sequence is CASSLAVGQGDGYTF. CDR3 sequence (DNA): TGTGCCAGCAGCTTAGCGGTCGGGCAGGGTGATGGCTACACCTTC.

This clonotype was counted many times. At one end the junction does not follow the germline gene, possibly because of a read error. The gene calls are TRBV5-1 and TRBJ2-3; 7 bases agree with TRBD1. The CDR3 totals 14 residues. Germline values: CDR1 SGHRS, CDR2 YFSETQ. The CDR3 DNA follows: TGTGCCAGCAGCTTAAGACAGGGTCCAGATACGCAGTATTTT. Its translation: CASSLRQGPDTQYF.

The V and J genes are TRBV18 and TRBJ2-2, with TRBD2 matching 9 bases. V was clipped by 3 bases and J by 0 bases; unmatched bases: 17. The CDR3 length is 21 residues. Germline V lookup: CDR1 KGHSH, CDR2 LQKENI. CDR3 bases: TGTGCCAGCTCACCGCGGCCAGCGGGGGGCCTCTTAACCGCGAACACCGGGGAGCTGTTTTTT. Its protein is CASSPRPAGGLLTANTGELFF.

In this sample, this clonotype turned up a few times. CDR3 coding DNA: TGTGCCAGCAGCTTACTAGGGTTCGGAAAACTGTTTTTT. It translates to CASSLLGFGKLFF. The genes are TRBV7-9 and TRBJ1-4; D remains ambiguous. V gave up 2 bases and J gave up 10 bases, with 11 bases separating them. This CDR3 has 13 amino acids. CDR1 is SEHNR, CDR2 FQNEAQ, per germline (reference sequence).

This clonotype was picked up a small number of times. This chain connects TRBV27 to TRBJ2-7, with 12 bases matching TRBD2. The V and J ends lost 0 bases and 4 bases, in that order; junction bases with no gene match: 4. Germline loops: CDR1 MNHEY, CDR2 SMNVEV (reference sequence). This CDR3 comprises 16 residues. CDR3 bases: TGTGCCAGCAGTTTATCTGCCCTAGCGGGAGGGTACGAGCAGTACTTC. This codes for CASSLSALAGGYEQYF.

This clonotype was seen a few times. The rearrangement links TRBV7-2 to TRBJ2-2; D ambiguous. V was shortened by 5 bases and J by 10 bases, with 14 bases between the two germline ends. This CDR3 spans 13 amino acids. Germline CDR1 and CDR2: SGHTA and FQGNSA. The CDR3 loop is CASSPPLEEELFF. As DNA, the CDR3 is TGTGCCAGCAGCCCCCCCCTTGAGGAGGAGCTGTTTTTT.

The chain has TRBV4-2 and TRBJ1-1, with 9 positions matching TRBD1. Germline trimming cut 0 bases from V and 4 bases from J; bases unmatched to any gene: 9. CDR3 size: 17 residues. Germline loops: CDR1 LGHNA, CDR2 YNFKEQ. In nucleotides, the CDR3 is TGTGCCAGCAGCCAAGATCTATGGGACAGGGTGCGCACTGAAGCTTTCTTT. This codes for CASSQDLWDRVRTEAFF.

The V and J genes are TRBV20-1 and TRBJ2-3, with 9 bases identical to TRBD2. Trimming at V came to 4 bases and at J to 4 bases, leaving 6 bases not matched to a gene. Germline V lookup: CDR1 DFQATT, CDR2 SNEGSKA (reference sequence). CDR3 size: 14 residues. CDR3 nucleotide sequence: TGCAGTGCTACTAGCGGGGCACTCGCAGATACGCAGTATTTT. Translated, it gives CSATSGALADTQYF.